This passage covers 23 T cell receptor beta chains from one sample sequenced in a study of shared T cell receptors in the human thymus. Clones were read by immunoSEQ multiplex PCR, and TCRdb kept only the in-frame ones, dropping some. Of 550,000 to 800,000 clones listed, approximately 85% are singletons. Separately, the same data were catalogued under a study of human thymus T cells.

Source material: thymocytes. The receptors were gathered from a girl under three years old with a congenital heart defect.

The chain recombines TRBV5-8 with TRBJ1-2; 7 nucleotides line up with TRBD1. Germline-derived CDR1 and CDR2 are SGHTS and YDEGEE. Trimming took 4 bases from V and 0 from J; bases not matched to a gene: 12. The CDR3 length is 17 residues. The DNA for the CDR3 is TGTGCCAGCAGCCCCCGGTGGGCGGGACAGCCTAACTATGGCTACACCTTC. Protein: CASSPRWAGQPNYGYTF.

The CDR3 reads CASSEGHTNTEAFF. The CDR3 nucleotides are TGTGCCAGCAGCGAGGGACACACCAACACTGAAGCTTTCTTT. The gene calls are TRBV2 and TRBJ1-1, with D maybe TRBD1 (6 bases). V was clipped by 6 bases and J by 2 bases, with 13 bases between them. The germline CDR1 and CDR2 sequences are SNHLY and FYNNEI. This CDR3 has 14 amino acids. The entire variable domain, with the rest obtained from reference TRBV2 and TRBJ1-1, is as follows: EPEVTQTPSHQVTQMGQEVILRCVPISNHLYFYWYRQILGQKVEFLVSFYNNEISEKSEIFDDQFSVERPDGSNFTLKIRSTKLEDSAMYFCASSEGHTNTEAFFGQGTRLTVV.

The CDR3 DNA reads TGTGCCAGTTCTCAGTCCCACTGCGGGACTAATGAAAAACTGTTTTTT. Translated: CASSQSHCGTNEKLFF. This chain connects TRBV19 to TRBJ1-4, with D unresolved. V lost 8 bases, J lost 2 bases, and 18 bases lay in between. CDR1 and CDR2 (germline): LNHDA, SQIVND (reference sequence). The CDR3 is made up of 16 amino acids.

The chain carries TRBV12-5 and TRBJ1-2; D call uncertain. The CDR3 contains 13 residues. Germline V CDR1 and CDR2: LGHNT, FRNRAP. V was shortened by 1 base and J by 8 bases, with 11 bases between the two germline ends. The CDR3 sequence is CASGLANSGGYTF. CDR3 nucleotides: TGTGCTAGTGGTTTGGCCAACTCGGGGGGCTACACCTTC. The full variable domain, rest sourced from reference TRBV12-5 and TRBJ1-2, is DARVTQTPRHKVTEMGQEVTMRCQPILGHNTVFWYRQTMMQGLELLAYFRNRAPLDDSGMPKDRFSAEMPDATLATLKIQPSEPRDSAVYFCASGLANSGGYTFGSGTRLTVV.

The gene calls are TRBV7-9 and TRBJ1-2, with D perhaps TRBD1 (5 bases). Germline V CDR1 and CDR2: SEHNR, FQNEAQ (reference sequence). The CDR3 covers 17 residues. V was clipped by 5 bases and J by 4 bases, with 23 bases between them. The CDR3 reads CASSRLGATGPLYGYTF. In DNA form, the CDR3 reads TGTGCCAGCAGCCGACTAGGGGCCACCGGGCCCCTCTATGGCTACACCTTC.

The chain has TRBV19 and TRBJ2-7; 7 positions agree with TRBD1. V lost 7 bases, J lost 0 bases, and 3 bases stayed unmatched. Germline V gene sequence: CDR1 LNHDA, CDR2 SQIVND (reference sequence). This CDR3 is built from 13 residues. CDR3 sequence: CASNRGPSYEQYF. In DNA, the CDR3 is TGTGCCAGTAACAGGGGTCCCTCCTACGAGCAGTACTTC.

V and J are TRBV6-1 and TRBJ1-6; 9 bases match TRBD1. Germline lookup yields CDR1 MNHNS and CDR2 SASEGT. V was clipped by 1 base and J by 7 bases; unmatched bases: 2. CDR3 length equals 15 residues. CDR3 sequence reads: CASSEGDRENSPLHF. CDR3 DNA: TGTGCCAGCAGTGAAGGGGACAGGGAGAATTCACCCCTCCACTTT.

The chain couples TRBV11-1 to TRBJ2-1; 7 positions agree with TRBD2. Trimming took 4 bases from V and 7 from J; bases not matched to a gene: 13. Per the germline V gene, CDR1 is SGHAT and CDR2 is FQDESV (reference sequence). The CDR3 totals 16 residues. This chain's CDR3 is CASSYSGGTGFNEQFF. For the CDR3, the DNA is TGTGCCAGCAGCTACTCGGGAGGAACGGGCTTTAATGAGCAGTTCTTC.

This rearrangement joins TRBV6-5 to TRBJ2-5, with 7 bases identical to TRBD1. This CDR3 region has 14 residues. In germline, CDR1 is MNHEY, CDR2 SVGAGI. Unmatched junction bases numbered 4, after V lost 2 bases and J lost 4 bases. CDR3 sequence reads: CASSYRDSSETQYF. DNA of the CDR3: TGTGCCAGCAGTTACAGGGACAGCTCAGAGACCCAGTACTTC.

On this clone itself: The junction departs from the called germline gene at one end, perhaps through a read error. The V gene is TRBV7-8, the J gene TRBJ2-5, with TRBD2 identical over 9 bases. The CDR3 loop spans 16 amino acids. Per the germline V gene, CDR1 is SGHVS and CDR2 is FQNEAQ. In nucleotides, the CDR3 is TGTACCAGCAGCTTCGGCGGGGGGGCCGTGAAAGAGACCCAGTACTTC. Protein: CTSSFGGGAVKETQYF. Drawing the rest from reference TRBV7-8 and TRBJ2-5, the complete variable domain is GAGVSQSPRYKVAKRGQDVALRCDPISGHVSLFWYQQALGQGPEFLTYFQNEAQLDKSGLPSDRFFAERPEGSVSTLKIQRTQQEDSAVYLCTSSFGGGAVKETQYFGPGTRLLVL.

The rearrangement joins TRBV27 to TRBJ2-3; 7 bases are shared with TRBD1. From germline, CDR1 is MNHEY and CDR2 SMNVEV (reference sequence). The J segment lost 2 bases and the V segment lost 6 bases, leaving 14 bases of the junction unmatched. This CDR3 has 17 amino acids. The CDR3 protein is CASRPTPWDSNTDTQYF. The CDR3 coding sequence is TGTGCCAGCAGGCCGACCCCCTGGGACAGTAACACAGATACGCAGTATTTT.

Here the CDR3 DNA reads TGTGCCAGCAGCGTGGCGGACAGATTGAACTATGGCTACACCTTC. Its protein product is CASSVADRLNYGYTF. This chain joins TRBV9 and TRBJ1-2, with a possible D match to TRBD1 (6 bases). Germline V gives CDR1 SGDLS, CDR2 YYNGEE. V shed 2 bases and J shed 2 bases, with 13 bases lying between them. The CDR3 has 15 amino acids.

The chain couples TRBV19 to TRBJ1-6; D perhaps matches TRBD1 (6 bases). V lost 4 bases and J 7 bases, leaving 20 bases between the germline ends. CDR1 and CDR2 from the germline V gene are LNHDA and SQIVND (reference sequence). The CDR3 is 17 amino acids. The CDR3 spells CASSTYRDALRNSPLHF. CDR3 nucleotide sequence: TGTGCCAGTAGTACATACAGGGACGCGCTTCGAAATTCACCCCTCCACTTT.

This rearrangement joins TRBV6-1 to TRBJ1-2, with 9 bases identical to TRBD1. Unmatched junction bases numbered 1, after V lost 4 bases and J lost 1 base. The germline gives CDR1 MNHNS, CDR2 SASEGT. The CDR3 has 14 residues. CDR3 coding DNA: TGTGCCAGCAGTGGGGACAGGGATAACTATGGCTACACCTTC. It is translated as CASSGDRDNYGYTF.

CDR3 sequence: CASSTQGGTEAFF. CDR3 in DNA: TGTGCCAGCAGTACGCAGGGAGGAACTGAAGCTTTCTTT. This sequence joins TRBV25-1 and TRBJ1-1; tentatively, D is TRBD1 (5 bases). Germline V gives CDR1 MGHDK, CDR2 SYGVNS. The CDR3 contains 13 residues. Trimming removed 5 bases from V and 5 bases from J, with 12 bases in between.

The chain links TRBV27 to TRBJ2-1; 9 bases map to TRBD1. Germline assignment: CDR1 MNHEY and CDR2 SMNVEV (reference sequence). V lost 3 bases and J lost 5; bases outside the gene matches: 14. The CDR3 loop spans 18 amino acids. The CDR3: CASSLVSVGQGKDNEQFF. The CDR3 DNA reads as TGTGCCAGCAGTTTGGTTTCCGTGGGACAGGGAAAGGACAATGAGCAGTTCTTC.

The chain recombines TRBV15 with TRBJ2-7; 7 bases agree with TRBD1. This CDR3 is built from 13 residues. V dropped 4 bases and J dropped 5; count of bases not matched to a gene: 5. The V gene's germline CDR1 is LNHNV and CDR2 YYDKDF (reference sequence). The CDR3 DNA reads as TGTGCCACCAGCACTAGACAGGGCCACGAGCAGTACTTC. Translation: CATSTRQGHEQYF. Looking up the rest from reference TRBV15 and TRBJ2-7 gives the full variable domain: DAMVIQNPRYQVTQFGKPVTLSCSQTLNHNVMYWYQQKSSQAPKLLFHYYDKDFNNEADTPDNFQSRRPNTSFCFLDIRSPGLGDTAMYLCATSTRQGHEQYFGPGTRLTVT.

J is TRBJ2-5 and V is TRBV10-3; 10 nucleotides match TRBD1. The last part of the DNA fits TRBJ2-7 better; the J call may be wrong. Germline V lookup: CDR1 ENHRY, CDR2 SYGVKD. CDR3 size: 14 residues. As DNA, the CDR3 is TGTGCCGCGAATGACAGGGGGCCCTTCTACGAGCAGTACTTC. Translated: CAANDRGPFYEQYF.

This clone was counted between two and nine times. This chain links TRBV28 with TRBJ1-1, with TRBD1 identical over 8 bases. V shed 10 bases, J shed 6 bases, and the junction held 1 base outside the gene matches. Germline values: CDR1 MDHEN, CDR2 SYDVKM. The CDR3 is made up of 10 amino acids. CDR3 loop: CATQGAEAFF. The CDR3 nucleotides read TGTGCCACACAGGGGGCTGAAGCTTTCTTT. The variable domain in full, completed from reference TRBV28 and TRBJ1-1, reads DVKVTQSSRYLVKRTGEKVFLECVQDMDHENMFWYRQDPGLGLRLIYFSYDVKMKEKGDIPEGYSVSREKKERFSLILESASTNQTSMYLCATQGAEAFFGQGTRLTVV.

V and J are TRBV2 and TRBJ2-2; 8 bases map to TRBD2. The CDR3 spans 16 residues. Germline CDR1 is SNHLY and CDR2 is FYNNEI. After removal of 2 bases from V and 4 bases from J, the junction contained 6 bases not matched to a gene. CDR3 nucleotide sequence: TGTGCCAGCAGTGAATACGGGGGGGACCTCACCGGGGAGCTGTTTTTT. Its protein product is CASSEYGGDLTGELFF.

This clone was seen only a few times. V gene TRBV6-6 combines with J gene TRBJ2-7; D not resolved. CDR3 length: 11 amino acids. CDR1 and CDR2 (germline): MNHNY, SVGAGI (reference sequence). With 5 bases removed from V and 11 bases from J, the gap between germline ends came to 13 bases. The CDR3 here is CASSLGPLEYF. Here the CDR3 DNA reads TGTGCCAGCAGTCTTGGGCCGTTGGAGTACTTC.

A word on this clone: Other DNA sequences in the same sample also yield this CDR3. The rearrangement uses TRBV12-5 and TRBJ1-1; possible D gene TRBD1, 6 bases. Germline V gives CDR1 LGHNT, CDR2 FRNRAP. The CDR3 spans 16 residues. V was pared by 0 bases and J by 8 bases, with 19 bases between. The CDR3 DNA reads TGTGCTAGTGGTTTGGTACGGTCGAGGGGGATGGGCGAAGCTTTCTTT. Its protein product is CASGLVRSRGMGEAFF.

V and J are TRBV14 and TRBJ2-1, with 14 nucleotides matching TRBD2. The CDR3 loop spans 14 amino acids. The germline V gene encodes CDR1 SGHDN and CDR2 FVKESK. V was pared by 4 bases and J by 14 bases, with 7 bases of the junction left unmatched. In DNA form, the CDR3 reads TGTGCCAGCAGCCCCCGACTAGCGGGGGGGGGAAAGTTCTTC. This translates into CASSPRLAGGGKFF.